The clone carrying this T cell receptor (beta chain) was picked up many times. Its target is not known. The data belong to a study of molecular identifiers for immune sequencing clone quantification. As for the study in general: For replicates, RNA isolated from roughly 21,000 or 96,000 naive CD8 cells was divided into five portions, of which four were sequenced. Study-wide points: Clones carrying above 20 RNA copies accounted for over 99% of effector molecules, under 1% in naive cells.

In preparing bulk TCR libraries, previously described methods and listed TCR primers were used. From the PCR reads, TCRdb called clonotypes with MiXCR, one entry per CDR3 protein. The data hold some 580,000 distinct CDR3 sequences, with roughly 23% observed a single time. Sorting captured naive CD8 T cells as CD8+CD4-CCR7+CD45RA+. V shed 3 bases and J shed 6 bases, with 8 bases lying between them. CDR3 length equals 12 residues. The germline CDR1 and CDR2 sequences are SEHNR and FQNEAQ (reference sequence). This TCR was sampled from a human donor in good health. Some libraries in this study had Jurkat cell RNA spiked in. J is TRBJ1-1 and V is TRBV7-9; a possible D gene is TRBD1 (6 bases). Material for sequencing was naive CD8+ T cells from blood, with Jurkat cell RNA spiked in. Described subset: FACS-sorted CD8+CD4-CCR7+CD45RA+ naive T cells. The CDR3 DNA is TGTGCCAGCAGCTTCGGGGGCGCTGAAGCTTTCTTT. It codes for CASSFGGAEAFF.